This paragraph covers one TCR beta chain sequence. Sequencing used immunoSEQ multiplex PCR; TCRdb keeps in-frame clones, though not all of them. The sample has about 83,000 clones, roughly 84% seen once. This specimen comes from a study of blood T cell repertoires in COVID-19. Looking at the study overall: The origin of the acute and convalescent COVID-19 samples was the United States, Italy and Spain. Sample material is recorded as cDNA or gDNA derived from T cells, B-cell-depleted T cells, or PBMCs.

This CDR3 is 15 amino acids long. Trimming left V 0 bases short and J 6 bases short, with 12 bases between. In germline, CDR1 is LGHDT, CDR2 YNNKEL (reference sequence). The V gene is TRBV3-1 (or the pseudogene TRBV3-2), the J gene TRBJ1-5; a weak D match, TRBD1 (5 bases). The receptor was isolated from a woman over 75 in a cohort sampled during active or convalescent COVID-19. Sequences were obtained from peripheral blood. CDR3 sequence: CASSQDLGGSQPQHF. CDR3 sequence (DNA): TGTGCCAGCAGCCAAGATTTGGGGGGGAGTCAGCCCCAGCATTTT.